The count of the clone carrying this T cell receptor (beta chain) is one. Its antigen is still unknown. CDR1 and CDR2 from the germline V gene are SGDLS and YYNGEE. With V trimmed by 4 bases and J by 11 bases, 7 bases remained unmatched. The length of the CDR3 is 13 residues. The PCR ran on 60 Vbeta and 13 Jbeta primers. The method was immunoSEQ multiplex PCR; TCRdb's version includes in-frame clones alone and lacks a portion of them. The table records fewer than 120,000 clones, 60% to 85% of them present only once. These data are taken from a study of cytomegalovirus exposure and HLA in healthy donors. Study-level information: In an early release, HLA-typed donors contributed 75 million to 85 million unique TCR sequences. Study results and caveats: The records held CMV serostatus as the only immune exposure information. Several of the most significant clusters were apparently associated with common viral pathogens in a later analysis. The investigators catalogued 150 to 200 TCR beta chains as cytomegalovirus-associated.

The sample comprised PBMCs. The chain employs TRBV9 and TRBJ2-3; 10 bases are a match to TRBD2. The receptor was isolated from a woman in her sixties or seventies in good health and CMV-seropositive. The CDR3: CASSPRPSGGQYF. CDR3 in DNA: TGTGCCAGCAGCCCTCGTCCTAGCGGGGGGCAGTATTTT.